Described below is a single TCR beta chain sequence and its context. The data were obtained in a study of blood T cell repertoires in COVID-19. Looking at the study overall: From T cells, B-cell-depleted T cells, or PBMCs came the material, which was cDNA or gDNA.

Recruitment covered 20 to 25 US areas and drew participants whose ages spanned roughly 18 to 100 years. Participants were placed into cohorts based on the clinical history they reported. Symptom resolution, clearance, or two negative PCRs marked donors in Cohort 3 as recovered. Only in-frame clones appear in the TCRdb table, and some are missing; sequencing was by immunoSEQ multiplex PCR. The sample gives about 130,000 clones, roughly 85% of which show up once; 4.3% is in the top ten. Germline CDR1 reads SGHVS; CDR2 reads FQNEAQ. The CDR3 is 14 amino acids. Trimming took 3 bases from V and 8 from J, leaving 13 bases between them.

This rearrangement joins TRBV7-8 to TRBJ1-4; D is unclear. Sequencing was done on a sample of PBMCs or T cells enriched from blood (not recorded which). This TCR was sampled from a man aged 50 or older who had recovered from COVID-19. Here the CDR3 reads CASSLSPGREKLFF. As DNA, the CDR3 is TGTGCCAGCAGCTTGTCACCGGGTCGGGAAAAACTGTTTTTT.